Each of the 19 T cell receptor beta chains below was sequenced from the same sample in a study of radiation and T cells in renal cell carcinoma (dated by TCRdb to about 2020). The library was generated by the immunoSEQ multiplex PCR assay. The source is immuneACCESS, and TCRdb retained only in-frame sequences with V and J called. Part of the clones is not carried over; for the studies checked, unresolved V genes explain less than half of this, and the remainder is unexplained. The table for this sample lists tens of thousands of clones; approximately 84% of them were counted only once. 33% of the sample is in the top ten clones. The label giving this sample's time point can be read as: blood 4 weeks post-SBRT, at nephrectomy. Per the publication, the treatment or condition label means: 15 Gy SBRT to primary tumor, nephrectomy 4 weeks later. Source: blood, taken from a patient whose treatment included radiotherapy and nephrectomy. All receptors come from a man in his sixties with renal cell carcinoma.

This chain uses TRBV2 with TRBJ2-1, with D hard to call. The CDR3 is made up of 14 amino acids. Germline V lookup: CDR1 SNHLY, CDR2 FYNNEI. Between the trimmed V and J ends, which lost 5 bases and 0 bases, there was a span of 8 bases. The CDR3 DNA sequence: TGTGCCAGCAGTAAGGGATTCTCCTACAATGAGCAGTTCTTC. Amino acid sequence: CASSKGFSYNEQFF. The full variable domain, in which reference TRBV2 and TRBJ2-1 provide the parts outside the CDR3, is EPEVTQTPSHQVTQMGQEVILRCVPISNHLYFYWYRQILGQKVEFLVSFYNNEISEKSEIFDDQFSVERPDGSNFTLKIRSTKLEDSAMYFCASSKGFSYNEQFFGPGTRLTVL.

The chain recombines TRBV7-2 with TRBJ2-5, with TRBD1 identical over 7 bases. Germline CDR1 reads SGHTA; CDR2 reads FQGNSA. CDR3 size: 14 residues. The ends lost 5 bases at V and 5 bases at J; junction bases unmatched: 8. The CDR3 loop is CASSADRVVETQYF. CDR3 bases: TGTGCCAGCAGCGCAGACAGGGTCGTGGAGACCCAGTACTTC.

This clone was seen a handful of times. The rearrangement uses TRBV14 and TRBJ1-2; D ambiguous. Trimming cost V 3 bases and J 0 bases, with 8 bases left between them. CDR3 length: 14 amino acids. Germline V gene sequence: CDR1 SGHDN, CDR2 FVKESK. The CDR3 DNA follows: TGTGCCAGCAGCCACTCTCGAGCTAACTATGGCTACACCTTC. As protein: CASSHSRANYGYTF.

This clone was seen just once. The chain employs TRBV5-1 and TRBJ2-2; 7 bases agree with TRBD1. This CDR3 has 16 residues. V trimming: 3 bases; J trimming: 0 bases; junction bases outside the gene matches: 5. CDR1 is SGHRS and CDR2 is YFSETQ in the germline V gene. CDR3 sequence: CASSSNRGSNTGELFF. Here the CDR3 DNA reads TGCGCCAGCAGCTCTAACAGGGGCTCGAACACCGGGGAGCTGTTTTTT.

The chain has TRBV7-2 and TRBJ2-1; no clear D gene. CDR1 and CDR2 from the germline V gene are SGHTA and FQGNSA. The CDR3 consists of 13 residues. Between the trimmed V and J ends, which lost 5 bases and 3 bases, there was a span of 8 bases. This CDR3 is CASSMADYNEQFF. The CDR3 coding sequence is TGTGCCAGCAGCATGGCCGACTACAATGAGCAGTTCTTC.

The rearrangement uses TRBV7-6 and TRBJ2-3; 7 nucleotides match TRBD1. CDR3 length equals 14 residues. V lost 7 bases, J lost 3 bases, and 7 bases stayed unmatched. Per germline, CDR1 SGHVS and CDR2 FNYEAQ. CDR3 residues: CASTPGGGTDTQYF. CDR3 bases: TGTGCCAGCACCCCAGGGGGTGGGACAGATACGCAGTATTTT.

This chain connects TRBV27 to TRBJ1-1; TRBD1 is a possible D gene (5 bases). Per the germline V gene, CDR1 is MNHEY and CDR2 is SMNVEV (reference sequence). Trimming removed 6 bases from V and 6 bases from J, with 17 bases in between. This CDR3 has 14 amino acids. CDR3 sequence (DNA): TGTGCCAGCAGCCAAGAATGGGGGTACCCTGAAGCTTTCTTT. Translation gives CASSQEWGYPEAFF.

The genes are TRBV30 and TRBJ1-1; D possibly corresponds to TRBD1 (6 bases). Deletions cut 3 bases from V and 4 bases from J, with 15 bases between. This CDR3 region has 14 residues. CDR1 and CDR2 (germline): GTSNPN, SVGIG (reference sequence). CDR3 residues: CAWRGRGGSTEAFF. Here the CDR3 DNA reads TGTGCCTGGAGGGGGCGAGGGGGTTCCACTGAAGCTTTCTTT.

The rearrangement links TRBV18 to TRBJ1-1; D call uncertain. From germline, CDR1 is KGHSH and CDR2 LQKENI. The CDR3 contains 14 residues. Trimming left V 1 base short and J 3 bases short, with 9 bases between. The CDR3 DNA reads TGTGCCAGCTCACCACTTTCGTGGGACACTGAAGCTTTCTTT. Protein sequence: CASSPLSWDTEAFF.

Comments on this clone: The junction departs from the called germline gene at one end, perhaps through a read error. The chain couples TRBV7-7 to TRBJ2-5; possibly TRBD1 for D (6 bases). The CDR3 has 15 residues. Germline V gives CDR1 SSHAT, CDR2 FNYEAQ (reference sequence). CDR3 sequence (DNA): TGTGCTAGCAGCTCCGTATACAGGGATGGAGAGACCCAGTACTTC. It is translated as CASSSVYRDGETQYF.

The chain carries TRBV5-4 and TRBJ2-7; 8 positions agree with TRBD2. V lost 5 bases, J lost 1 base, and 2 bases stayed unmatched. This CDR3 spans 13 amino acids. From germline, CDR1 is SGHNT and CDR2 YYREEE (reference sequence). CDR3 in DNA: TGTGCCAGCAGAGCGGGAGCTTCCTACGAGCAGTACTTC. Amino acids: CASRAGASYEQYF.

The gene calls are TRBV6-5 and TRBJ1-3; TRBD1 might be the D (6 bases). V was cut by 5 bases and J by 3 bases, with 14 bases left in between. The CDR3 has 15 residues. CDR1 is MNHEY, CDR2 SVGAGI, per germline. CDR3 sequence reads: CASSLTGKFGNTIYF. CDR3 nucleotide sequence: TGTGCCAGCAGTCTTACAGGGAAATTTGGAAACACCATATATTTT.

Here the CDR3 DNA reads TGTGCCAGCAGCTTGGGCAGGGGGTATGTGGTGCAGTTCTTC. The encoded protein is CASSLGRGYVVQFF. The rearrangement joins TRBV5-6 to TRBJ2-1, with TRBD1 matching 7 bases. Germline V gene data show CDR1 as SGHDT and CDR2 as YYEEEE. The CDR3 loop spans 14 amino acids. V lost 0 bases to trimming and J lost 12 bases; unmatched junction nucleotides: 9.

This CDR3 reads CASSQAFEDRGRRAGNTIYF. The DNA of the CDR3 is TGCGCCAGCAGCCAAGCGTTCGAGGACAGGGGGCGCCGCGCGGGAAACACCATATATTTT. The chain joins TRBV4-3 to TRBJ1-3; 11 nucleotides line up with TRBD1. Per the germline V gene, CDR1 is LGHNA and CDR2 is YSLEER. The CDR3 sequence is 20 residues long. V was pared by 1 base and J by 4 bases, with 15 bases of the junction left unmatched.

This rearrangement joins TRBV6-5 to TRBJ1-2; TRBD1 matches 10 bases. Trimming at V came to 1 base and at J to 8 bases, leaving 1 base not matched to a gene. This CDR3 is built from 13 residues. Germline V CDR1 and CDR2: MNHEY, SVGAGI. This chain's CDR3 is CASSYLDRGGYTF. CDR3 DNA sequence: TGTGCCAGCAGTTACTTGGACAGGGGGGGCTACACCTTC.

The chain is built from TRBV4-1 and TRBJ2-1; TRBD2 matches 11 bases. The CDR3 covers 17 residues. Germline V gene sequence: CDR1 MGHRA, CDR2 YSYEKL. The J segment lost 10 bases and the V segment lost 4 bases, leaving 15 bases of the junction unmatched. The CDR3 nucleotides read TGCGCCAGCAGCCGGGCGACTAGCGGGACAGCCTCGGGGGAGCAGTTCTTC. This translates into CASSRATSGTASGEQFF.

On this clone itself: Additional DNA sequences in this sample encode the identical CDR3. V usage is TRBV5-4 and J usage is TRBJ2-3; D might be TRBD1 or TRBD2, each matching 5 bases. This CDR3 is 16 amino acids long. Germline lookup yields CDR1 SGHNT and CDR2 YYREEE (reference sequence). V lost 2 bases and J lost 0, with 13 bases in between. The CDR3, as DNA: TGTGCCAGCAGCTTAGGGGCGGGTGTTAGCACAGATACGCAGTATTTT. Translation gives CASSLGAGVSTDTQYF.

The CDR3 loop reads CASSVGVGTGFEKLFF. In DNA form, the CDR3 reads TGTGCCAGCAGCGTAGGAGTAGGGACAGGGTTTGAAAAACTGTTTTTT. The rearrangement uses TRBV9 and TRBJ1-4, with TRBD1 identical over 9 bases. Trimming cost V 0 bases and J 7 bases; bases outside gene matches: 7. Germline CDR1 reads SGDLS; CDR2 reads YYNGEE. The CDR3 totals 16 residues.

This clone has a single count. V and J are TRBV5-1 and TRBJ1-5; tentative D call: TRBD1 (5 bases). Trimming removed 0 bases at V and 5 bases at J, with 6 bases between. The germline gives CDR1 SGHRS, CDR2 YFSETQ. The CDR3 is made up of 13 amino acids. This chain's CDR3 is CASSLEGHQPQHF. CDR3 DNA: TGCGCCAGCAGCTTGGAGGGGCATCAGCCCCAGCATTTT.